This paragraph covers one T cell receptor (beta chain) sequence. How the authors handled the data: Scientists estimated how many nucleated cells there were by amplifying reference gene primers. Produced via immunoSEQ multiplex PCR; TCRdb's table is partial and in-frame only. D and trimming were read from the DNA, whereas the V and J calls and clone size are those reported in that table. The sample yields under 250,000 clones, about 78% seen once. With V trimmed by 3 bases and J by 5 bases, 12 bases remained unmatched. Germline values: CDR1 SGHRS, CDR2 YFSETQ. The CDR3 contains 17 residues. The sample comes from a study of blood T cell repertoires in COVID-19. Study information: Whether acute or convalescent, the COVID-19 samples came from the United States, Italy and Spain. The analysed material was cDNA or gDNA that came from T cells, B-cell-depleted T cells, or PBMCs.

Source material: peripheral blood. The chain employs TRBV5-1 and TRBJ2-1; 9 nucleotides agree with TRBD1. This receptor was taken from a woman aged 70-85 years with acute or convalescent COVID-19. The CDR3 protein is CASSWISPGQGDNEQFF. The CDR3 coding sequence is TGCGCCAGCAGCTGGATAAGTCCGGGACAGGGAGACAATGAGCAGTTCTTC.